Here is one T cell receptor beta chain with its context. Its specificity is not known. TCRdb passed the 5' RACE reads through MiXCR, listing each CDR3 protein once. The sample includes 500,000 to 550,000 distinct CDR3 sequences, approximately 20% of them seen just once. This record comes from a study of identical twins. Looked up from germline, CDR1 is KGHDR and CDR2 is SFDVKD. V was cut by 3 bases and J by 6 bases, with 19 bases left in between. CDR3 size: 17 residues. The study, taken as a whole, reports: It was cross-sectional statistical analysis, not following the same donors, that the conclusions relied on. Clonotypes of the beta chain that were abundant in cord blood carried fewer insertions (memory repertoires showed none).

Another study also made use of these data, one on yellow fever vaccine responses in identical twins.

The specimen sequenced was CD4+ T cells sorted from blood. The origin of this receptor is a woman between 18 and 29 years old in good health. V is TRBV24-1 and J is TRBJ2-2; D tentatively reads TRBD1 or TRBD2 (5 bases each). CDR3 residues: CATSDPRRGEVAGELFF. The DNA for the CDR3 is TGTGCCACCAGTGATCCGCGGAGAGGGGAAGTGGCCGGGGAGCTGTTTTTT.